These T cell receptor beta chains were read from a single sample in a study of patients and donors after allogeneic stem cell transplantation. From the RT-PCR reads, TCRdb called clonotypes with MiXCR, one entry per CDR3 protein. The sample holds about 410,000 distinct CDR3 sequences, 16% seen once. The sample consisted of blood, either unsorted or a sorted T cell fraction (not recorded which). These receptors were obtained from a human donor who was either an allogeneic HSCT recipient or a stem cell or donor lymphocyte infusion donor (not recorded which). It is not recorded whose cells these are; they may come from a transplant donor. Each CDR3 is given with its conserved first and last residue. D genes are given only for firm matches. Rows may omit the clone size; those that give it use once, few, many or a size class.

J,D,V,size,CDR3,DNA
TRBJ1-2,.,TRBV18,.,CASSPVREGYGYTF,TGTGCCAGCTCACCGGTGAGGGAAGGCTATGGCTACACCTTC
TRBJ2-1,.,TRBV10-3,many,CAISESTRDNEQFF,TGTGCCATCAGTGAGTCAACGAGAGACAATGAGCAGTTCTTC
TRBJ2-7,.,TRBV5-1,many,CASSEQGSYEQYF,TGCGCCAGCAGCGAACAGGGATCCTACGAGCAGTACTTC
TRBJ2-5,.,TRBV7-2,few,CASSLIQGNTQYF,TGTGCCAGCAGCTTAATCCAGGGTAACACCCAGTACTTC
TRBJ2-7,.,TRBV4-1,.,CASSHLGYEQYF,TGCGCCAGCAGCCACTTGGGTTACGAGCAGTACTTC
TRBJ2-2,.,TRBV9,few,CASSVRGGELFF,TGTGCCAGCAGCGTACGGGGGGGGGAGCTGTTTTTT
TRBJ2-3,TRBD2,TRBV7-9,.,CASSPTSGPSTDTQYF,TGTGCCAGCAGCCCGACTAGCGGGCCTTCCACAGATACGCAGTATTTT
TRBJ2-3,TRBD2,TRBV2,many,CASRLAGGADTQYF,TGTGCCAGCCGGTTAGCGGGAGGGGCAGATACGCAGTATTTT
TRBJ2-6,.,TRBV6-2/TRBV6-3,.,CASERGGGANVLTF,TGTGCCAGCGAGAGGGGTGGTGGGGCCAACGTCCTGACTTTC
TRBJ1-2,TRBD1,TRBV10-3,.,CAIRGTGIDDGGGYTF,TGTGCCATCAGAGGGACAGGGATTGATGATGGTGGTGGCTACACCTTC
TRBJ2-2,TRBD2,TRBV19,few,CASSIVLAGGTGELFF,TGTGCCAGTAGTATAGTCCTAGCGGGAGGCACCGGGGAGCTGTTTTTT
TRBJ2-1,.,TRBV4-1,.,CASSQIGPYNEQFF,TGCGCCAGCAGCCAAATAGGACCTTACAATGAGCAGTTCTTC
TRBJ2-7,TRBD1,TRBV2,.,CASSEYRGYYEQYF,TGTGCCAGCAGTGAATACAGGGGATACTACGAGCAGTACTTC
TRBJ2-2,TRBD2,TRBV13,.,CASSSFRVRTRGTGELFF,TGTGCCAGCAGCTCGTTCAGGGTCCGGACTAGGGGAACCGGGGAGCTGTTTTTT
TRBJ1-2,.,TRBV4-1,.,CASSQTINYGYTF,TGCGCCAGCAGCCAAACCATTAACTATGGCTACACCTTC
TRBJ2-5,TRBD2,TRBV20-1,few,CSASVAGVKETQYF,TGCAGTGCTAGCGTAGCGGGGGTGAAAGAGACCCAGTACTTC
TRBJ2-7,TRBD2,TRBV12-5,few,CASGTDRVLAGGEQYF,TGTGCTAGTGGAACCGACCGTGTGCTAGCGGGAGGTGAGCAGTACTTC
TRBJ2-1,TRBD2,TRBV20-1,few,CSASFREGLAGEGTYNEQFF,TGCAGTGCTAGTTTCAGGGAGGGACTAGCGGGAGAGGGTACCTACAATGAGCAGTTCTTC
TRBJ1-1,.,TRBV5-1,many,CASSSGTHNTEAFF,TGCGCCAGCAGCTCCGGGACCCATAACACTGAAGCTTTCTTT
TRBJ2-1,.,TRBV18,few,CASSPWREGSDEQFF,TGTGCCAGCTCACCATGGAGGGAAGGGTCCGATGAGCAGTTCTTC
TRBJ2-5,.,TRBV13,.,CASSGEAWQTQYF,TGTGCCAGCAGCGGAGAAGCTTGGCAGACCCAGTACTTC
TRBJ1-2,TRBD1,TRBV25-1,few,CASAGTGQGSGYTF,TGTGCCAGCGCCGGAACGGGACAGGGGTCTGGCTACACCTTC
TRBJ2-1,.,TRBV20-1,few,CSAIIGEQFF,TGCAGTGCTATAATTGGTGAGCAGTTCTTC
TRBJ1-3,.,TRBV7-8,few,CASSLVQTGNTIYF,TGTGCCAGCAGCTTAGTACAGACTGGAAACACCATATATTTT
TRBJ2-3,.,TRBV24-1,.,CATSAASYPFTDTQYF,TGTGCCACCAGTGCAGCAAGCTACCCCTTCACAGATACGCAGTATTTT
TRBJ1-2,.,TRBV27,few,CASSLSGAANYGYTF,TGTGCCAGCAGTTTATCGGGGGCAGCGAACTATGGCTACACCTTC
TRBJ2-7,.,TRBV18,.,CASSPPLHREQYF,TGTGCCAGCTCACCGCCTTTACACCGCGAGCAGTACTTC
TRBJ1-1,.,TRBV7-9,few,CASSWAPLGTEAFF,TGTGCCAGCAGCTGGGCACCTCTAGGCACTGAAGCTTTCTTT
TRBJ2-3,.,TRBV7-3,few,CASAYTRTDTQYF,TGTGCCAGCGCGTACACCCGCACAGATACGCAGTATTTT
TRBJ2-7,TRBD2,TRBV6-1,few,CASSEDSGSSYEQYF,TGTGCCAGCAGTGAAGATAGCGGGAGCTCCTACGAGCAGTACTTC